The 32 T cell receptor beta chains in this list originate from one sample, sequenced in a study of CD8+CD57+ T cells in acquired aplastic anemia. TCR beta VDJ combinations and CDR3 sequences were profiled from genomic DNA. Each CDR3 protein gets one entry after TCRdb re-called the reads with MiXCR. The table lists roughly 260,000 distinct CDR3 sequences, approximately 45% of them singletons. Previously, flow cytometry had revealed CD8+CD57+ cell expansion in the patients chosen for sequencing. Sequencing used sorted CD4+, CD8+, or CD8+CD57+ T cells (not recorded which) from PBMCs. The receptors shown here come from a human donor with aplastic anemia.

Note on this clonotype: The conserved final phenylalanine or tryptophan is absent from the CDR3, which likely points to a read error. It is unclear where the CDR3 begins or ends on the DNA, so no DNA is shown, and the CDR3 is as TCRdb lists it. The CDR3 reads CASSSGTS. The rearrangement joins TRBV5-1 to TRBJ1-6. Per germline, CDR1 SGHRS and CDR2 YFSETQ. The CDR3 numbers 8 amino acids, ends counted.

The sample holds many counts of this clonotype. CDR3 loop: CASSQGAGPDTQYF. As DNA, the CDR3 is TGCGCCAGCAGCCAAGGGGCTGGGCCAGATACGCAGTATTTT. The chain is built from TRBV4-1 and TRBJ2-3; D call uncertain. This CDR3 region has 14 residues. V dropped 1 base and J dropped 4 bases, with 9 bases sitting between them. Looked up from germline, CDR1 is MGHRA and CDR2 is YSYEKL.

The chain couples TRBV25-1 to TRBJ2-7, with D perhaps given as TRBD1 or TRBD2 (5 bases each). CDR3 length: 14 residues. V dropped 6 bases and J dropped 0 bases, with 12 bases sitting between them. CDR1 is MGHDK, CDR2 SYGVNS, per germline. This CDR3 is CASSEGTNSYEQYF. The DNA for the CDR3 is TGTGCCAGCAGCGAAGGGACGAACTCCTACGAGCAGTACTTC.

This chain links TRBV24-1 with TRBJ2-1; the D gene is possibly TRBD1 (6 bases). The CDR3 runs to 17 residues. Germline V gene lookup returns CDR1 KGHDR and CDR2 SFDVKD. Trimming cost V 0 bases and J 2 bases, with 13 bases left between them. The CDR3 is CATSDLRRTATYNEQFF. For the CDR3, the DNA is TGTGCCACCAGTGATTTGAGGAGGACAGCTACCTACAATGAGCAGTTCTTC.

This chain joins TRBV7-3 and TRBJ2-5; no clear D. The CDR3 spans 13 residues. Germline CDR1 SGHTA, CDR2 FQGTGA. The V and J ends lost 7 bases and 5 bases respectively, with 14 bases between them. CDR3 loop: CASTDRTTETQYF. The CDR3 DNA reads TGTGCCAGCACCGACCGGACCACCGAGACCCAGTACTTC.

The gene calls are TRBV7-2 and TRBJ1-2, with D tentatively TRBD1 (6 bases). The CDR3 sequence is 14 residues long. The germline V gene encodes CDR1 SGHTA and CDR2 FQGNSA. V was pared by 2 bases and J by 8 bases, with 15 bases between. The CDR3 sequence: CASSLNGGLWGYTF. The DNA for the CDR3 is TGTGCCAGCAGCTTAAATGGGGGGCTTTGGGGCTACACCTTC. The variable domain in full, with the rest retrieved from reference TRBV7-2 and TRBJ1-2, is GAGVSQSPSNKVTEKGKDVELRCDPISGHTALYWYRQSLGQGLEFLIYFQGNSAPDKSGLPSDRFSAERTGGSVSTLTIQRTQQEDSAVYLCASSLNGGLWGYTFGSGTRLTVV.

About this clonotype itself: This may arise from a read error, as a much more abundant clone is one base away. The chain has TRBV5-6 and TRBJ1-5; TRBD1 is a possible D gene (6 bases). Germline V gene sequence: CDR1 SGHDT, CDR2 YYEEEE. This CDR3 spans 15 amino acids. Here the CDR3 DNA reads TGTGCCAGCAGCCCACAGGGCCATAGCGATCAGCCCCAGCATTTT. It translates to CASSPQGHSDQPQHF. The variable domain in full, completed from reference TRBV5-6 and TRBJ1-5, reads DAGVTQSPTHLIKTRGQQVTLRCSPKSGHDTVSWYQQALGQGPQFIFQYYEEEERQRGNFPDRFSGHQFPNYSSELNVNALLLGDSALYLCASSPQGHSDQPQHFGDGTRLSIL.

This clonotype came up many times. This rearrangement joins TRBV7-9 to TRBJ1-2; D perhaps matches TRBD1 (5 bases). The CDR3 runs to 12 residues. Deletions cut 6 bases from V and 3 bases from J, with 8 bases between. The germline V gene has CDR1 SEHNR and CDR2 FQNEAQ (reference sequence). The CDR3 spells CASSGQDYGYTF. CDR3 sequence (DNA): TGTGCCAGCAGTGGACAAGACTATGGCTACACCTTC.

The chain has TRBV30 and TRBJ2-1; D might be TRBD2 (7 bases). Trimming pared 7 bases from V and 4 bases from J, leaving 20 bases between. Per the germline V gene, CDR1 is GTSNPN and CDR2 is SVGIG (reference sequence). The CDR3 covers 15 residues. For the CDR3, the DNA is TGTGCCTCATCGGGGGGCAGGGCAAATTACAATGAGCAGTTCTTC. Protein: CASSGGRANYNEQFF. The variable domain in full, completed from reference TRBV30 and TRBJ2-1, reads SQTIHQWPATLVQPVGSPLSLECTVEGTSNPNLYWYRQAAGRGLQLLFYSVGIGQISSEVPQNLSASRPQDRQFILSSKKLLLSDSGFYLCASSGGRANYNEQFFGPGTRLTVL.

The V call is TRBV5-1, the J call TRBJ1-6; a possible D gene is TRBD1 (6 bases). Germline values: CDR1 SGHRS, CDR2 YFSETQ. V gave up 6 bases and J gave up 5 bases, with 9 bases separating them. The CDR3 covers 13 residues. The CDR3 is CASKAGDNSPLHF. CDR3 nucleotide sequence: TGCGCCAGCAAGGCAGGGGATAATTCACCCCTCCACTTT.

The chain carries TRBV3-1 and TRBJ1-2; D not resolved. The CDR3 covers 15 residues. V shed 2 bases and J shed 3 bases, with 13 bases lying between them. The V gene's germline CDR1 is LGHDT and CDR2 YNNKEL (reference sequence). Written as DNA, the CDR3 is TGTGCCAGCAGCCAAAGCCTCGGGCGGCACTATGGCTACACCTTC. Translation gives CASSQSLGRHYGYTF.

The chain is built from TRBV9 and TRBJ2-3; 7 bases align to TRBD2. The CDR3 is 15 residues long. V shed 4 bases and J 11 bases; nucleotides not matched to a gene: 16. CDR1 and CDR2 from the germline V gene are SGDLS and YYNGEE. The CDR3 loop reads CASSPSGSSYNEQYF. For the CDR3, the DNA is TGTGCCAGCAGCCCTAGCGGAAGCTCCTACAATGAGCAGTATTTT.

The chain employs TRBV7-2 and TRBJ2-3, with D hard to call. The V end lost 1 base, the J end lost 0 bases, and 8 bases lay between the germline ends. The length of the CDR3 is 15 residues. Germline CDR1 SGHTA, CDR2 FQGNSA. The CDR3 sequence is CASSLGADSTDTQYF. The CDR3 nucleotides read TGTGCCAGCAGCTTAGGGGCGGACAGCACAGATACGCAGTATTTT.

This chain links TRBV20-1 with TRBJ2-3; maybe TRBD1 (5 bases). Germline-derived CDR1 and CDR2 are DFQATT and SNEGSKA (reference sequence). V was pared by 5 bases and J by 2 bases, with 11 bases between. This CDR3 has 13 amino acids. The CDR3 sequence: CSAPQGFTDTQYF. For the CDR3, the DNA is TGCAGTGCTCCTCAGGGCTTCACAGATACGCAGTATTTT.

This rearrangement joins TRBV6-6 to TRBJ1-6; the match to TRBD1 covers 9 bases. The CDR3 covers 14 residues. Germline V gives CDR1 MNHNY, CDR2 SVGAGI (reference sequence). V lost 7 bases and J lost 5; bases outside the gene matches: 3. The CDR3 loop reads CASIRDRDNSPLHF. The CDR3 DNA follows: TGTGCCAGCATAAGGGACAGGGATAATTCACCCCTCCACTTT.

This sequence joins TRBV7-9 and TRBJ2-2; D call uncertain. Trimming removed 7 bases from V and 13 bases from J, with 10 bases in between. CDR1 is SEHNR and CDR2 is FQNEAQ in the germline V gene (reference sequence). The CDR3 contains 10 residues. The CDR3 nucleotides are TGTGCCAGCAACACTTTAGGGCTGTTTTTT. Residues: CASNTLGLFF.

About this clonotype itself: With a much larger clone just one base away, this may be a read error. This chain links TRBV5-1 with TRBJ1-1; D is undetermined. The V gene's germline CDR1 is SGHRS and CDR2 YFSETQ. The CDR3 is 15 amino acids. Trimming left V 0 bases short and J 4 bases short, with 13 bases between. The CDR3 coding sequence is TGCGCCAGCAGCTTGGATAGAACTTTGAGCACTGAAGCTTTCTTT. Its protein product is CASSLDRTLSTEAFF.

This sequence joins TRBV15 and TRBJ2-3, with D uncertain. This CDR3 comprises 17 residues. Between the trimmed V and J ends, which lost 0 bases and 2 bases, there was a span of 15 bases. From germline, CDR1 is LNHNV and CDR2 YYDKDF (reference sequence). The CDR3 DNA reads as TGTGCCACCAGCAGAGACAATCTATATACTCCCACAGATACGCAGTATTTT. Its protein is CATSRDNLYTPTDTQYF.

This clonotype was seen a few times. Its ends do not fully match the called genes, so a read error is possible. The CDR3 DNA reads TGTGCCAGCAGTTTGGCCAGTCACTCTGGGGCCAACGTCCTGACTTTC. Its translation is CASSLASHSGANVLTF. The rearrangement joins TRBV24-1 to TRBJ2-6; D gene ambiguous. CDR3 size: 16 residues. Germline loops: CDR1 KGHDR, CDR2 SFDVKD.

This clonotype was picked up many times. V gene TRBV12-3 or TRBV12-4 combines with J gene TRBJ1-2; D remains ambiguous. Trimming left V 1 base short and J 4 bases short, with 10 bases between. The CDR3 has 14 amino acids. CDR3 loop: CASSLVVVPYGYTF. The CDR3, as DNA: TGTGCCAGCAGTTTAGTAGTGGTCCCCTATGGCTACACCTTC.

In DNA, the CDR3 is TGTGCCAGCAGTGGGCTCTCGGGGGACACCGGGGAGCTGTTTTTT. Its translation is CASSGLSGDTGELFF. The chain employs TRBV25-1 and TRBJ2-2; TRBD2 is a possible D gene (6 bases). The CDR3 length is 15 residues. Germline lookup yields CDR1 MGHDK and CDR2 SYGVNS. Deletions cut 4 bases from V and 3 bases from J, with 12 bases between.

The chain couples TRBV20-1 to TRBJ2-1; TRBD2 matches 14 bases. Germline CDR1 DFQATT, CDR2 SNEGSKA (reference sequence). CDR3 length: 15 residues. V gave up 3 bases and J gave up 8 bases; unmatched junction bases: 6. The CDR3 protein is CSASEGTSGRDEQFF. The CDR3 bases are TGCAGTGCTAGCGAGGGGACTAGCGGGAGAGATGAGCAGTTCTTC.

This chain uses TRBV7-8 with TRBJ1-6, with 8 bases aligning to TRBD1. Trimming removed 6 bases from V and 7 bases from J; junction bases left unmatched: 5. The CDR3 runs 14 residues. From germline, CDR1 is SGHVS and CDR2 FQNEAQ. CDR3 nucleotides: TGTGCCAGCAGGTCCGGGACAGGCAATTCACCCCTCCACTTT. It yields the protein CASRSGTGNSPLHF. Complete variable domain (other parts from reference TRBV7-8 and TRBJ1-6): GAGVSQSPRYKVAKRGQDVALRCDPISGHVSLFWYQQALGQGPEFLTYFQNEAQLDKSGLPSDRFFAERPEGSVSTLKIQRTQQEDSAVYLCASRSGTGNSPLHFGNGTRLTVT.

Ten or more counts support this clonotype. CDR3 protein: CASSASGQGYNEQFF. The CDR3 coding sequence is TGTGCCAGCAGCGCCTCGGGACAGGGTTACAATGAGCAGTTCTTC. V and J are TRBV7-6 and TRBJ2-1; 9 bases fit TRBD1. There are 15 residues in the CDR3. Trimming cost V 5 bases and J 4 bases; bases outside gene matches: 6. Germline V CDR1 and CDR2: SGHVS, FNYEAQ.

This clonotype was detected ten times or more. As DNA, the CDR3 is TGTGCCAGCAGTTTAGATGGCCAGGGCGACTATAATTCACCCCTCCACTTT. As protein: CASSLDGQGDYNSPLHF. V and J are TRBV12-3 or TRBV12-4 and TRBJ1-6, with D possibly TRBD1 on 5 matching bases. CDR3 length equals 17 residues. V was trimmed by 1 base and J by 3 bases, leaving 13 bases between them.

This clonotype was seen repeatedly, ten times or more. The rearrangement joins TRBV24-1 to TRBJ1-1; D call uncertain. V shed 5 bases and J shed 1 base, with 10 bases lying between them. From germline, CDR1 is KGHDR and CDR2 SFDVKD. The CDR3 has 14 residues. In DNA, the CDR3 is TGTGCCACCAGTGCATCAGACTCGAACACTGAAGCTTTCTTT. It codes for CATSASDSNTEAFF.

As to this clonotype: A junction end diverges from the germline sequence, so it may reflect a read error. The rearrangement uses TRBV19 and TRBJ1-6; a possible D gene is TRBD1 (5 bases). Germline CDR1 reads LNHDA; CDR2 reads SQIVND (reference sequence). CDR3 length: 18 amino acids. The chain's CDR3 is CASSLGRTAQGYNSHLHF. CDR3 sequence (DNA): TGTGCCAGTAGTCTCGGCCGGACCGCGCAGGGATATAATTCACACCTCCACTTT.

The rearrangement links TRBV24-1 to TRBJ1-2; 9 nucleotides agree with TRBD1. CDR1 is KGHDR and CDR2 is SFDVKD in the germline V gene. The CDR3 runs to 14 residues. The V segment lost 3 bases and the J segment 2 bases; nucleotides outside the gene matches: 0. The DNA of the CDR3 is TGTGCCACCAGTGATGGGACAGGGAACTATGGCTACACCTTC. This gives the protein CATSDGTGNYGYTF.

This clonotype appeared many times. V usage is TRBV19 and J usage is TRBJ2-6; maybe TRBD2 (6 bases). Germline V gives CDR1 LNHDA, CDR2 SQIVND (reference sequence). The length of the CDR3 is 19 residues. The V gene lost 1 base and the J gene lost 3 bases, with 19 bases spanning the gap. The DNA of the CDR3 is TGTGCCAGTAGTATAGTGGGCGGGACCCGGAATGGTGGGGCCAACGTCCTGACTTTC. Its translation: CASSIVGGTRNGGANVLTF. The variable domain in full, with the rest retrieved from reference TRBV19 and TRBJ2-6, is DGGITQSPKYLFRKEGQNVTLSCEQNLNHDAMYWYRQDPGQGLRLIYYSQIVNDFQKGDIAEGYSVSREKKESFPLTVTSAQKNPTAFYLCASSIVGGTRNGGANVLTFGAGSRLTVL.

For this clonotype: A read error is likely, as this CDR3 ends without the conserved phenylalanine or tryptophan. No DNA is shown, since the ends of the CDR3 on it are uncertain; the CDR3 is the one TCRdb lists. V gene TRBV7-2 combines with J gene TRBJ2-6. Termini included, the CDR3 measures 9 amino acids. CDR1 and CDR2 (germline): SGHTA, FQGNSA. CDR3 in amino acids: CASSLIGTS.

The count of this clonotype is one. The V and J genes are TRBV2 and TRBJ2-7, with 10 bases lining up with TRBD2. The CDR3 loop spans 15 amino acids. Germline V gives CDR1 SNHLY, CDR2 FYNNEI. The V and J ends lost 7 bases and 4 bases, in that order; junction bases with no gene match: 10. The CDR3 loop is CASTPWVAGGYEQYF. As DNA, the CDR3 is TGTGCCAGCACCCCGTGGGTAGCGGGAGGATACGAGCAGTACTTC.

The J gene is TRBJ1-1, the V gene TRBV15, with a tentative D call TRBD1 (5 bases). The germline gives CDR1 LNHNV, CDR2 YYDKDF (reference sequence). The CDR3 is 15 amino acids. The V end lost 3 bases, the J end lost 6 bases, and 17 bases lay between the germline ends. Written as DNA, the CDR3 is TGTGCCACCAGCAGCCAAGAAGCCAGGGCTGCTGAAGCTTTCTTT. It specifies CATSSQEARAAEAFF.